This T cell receptor (beta chain) emerged from a study of cytomegalovirus exposure and HLA in healthy donors. General study points: Available immune exposure information was restricted to CMV serostatus only. Because they were indistinguishable, some V segments, including TRBV6-2 and TRBV6-3, were excluded.

Amplification used 60 Vbeta primers and 13 Jbeta primers. Clones were sequenced by immunoSEQ multiplex PCR, and TCRdb holds only the in-frame ones, with some missing. The sample includes some 150,000 clones, roughly 80% of them seen just once. Remarks on this clone: Its specificity is not known.

Trimming stripped 10 bases from V and 0 bases from J, with 16 bases between. There are 15 residues in the CDR3. Germline CDR1 reads LNHDA; CDR2 reads SQIVND (reference sequence). Sequenced material: PBMCs. The TCR originated in a woman aged 25-40 years in good health and CMV-seropositive. The rearrangement uses TRBV19 and TRBJ1-5, with TRBD1 as a possible D gene (6 bases). Written as DNA, the CDR3 is TGTGCCATCTCGACAGGCACCCTTAGCAATCAGCCCCAGCATTTT. Encoded protein: CAISTGTLSNQPQHF.